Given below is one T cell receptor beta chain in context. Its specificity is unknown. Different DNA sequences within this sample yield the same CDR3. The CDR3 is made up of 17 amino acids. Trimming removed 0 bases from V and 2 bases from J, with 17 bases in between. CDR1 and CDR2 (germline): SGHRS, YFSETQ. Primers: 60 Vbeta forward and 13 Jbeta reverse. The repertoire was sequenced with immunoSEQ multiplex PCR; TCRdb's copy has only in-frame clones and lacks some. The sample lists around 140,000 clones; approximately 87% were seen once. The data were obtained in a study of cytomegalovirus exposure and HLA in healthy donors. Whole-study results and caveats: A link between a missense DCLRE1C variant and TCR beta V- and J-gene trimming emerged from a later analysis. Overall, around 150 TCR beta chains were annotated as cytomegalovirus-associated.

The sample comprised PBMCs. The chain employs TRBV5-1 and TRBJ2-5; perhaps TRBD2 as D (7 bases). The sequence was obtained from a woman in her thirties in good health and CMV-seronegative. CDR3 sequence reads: CASSLGGAGASQETQYF. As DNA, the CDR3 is TGCGCCAGCAGCTTGGGAGGGGCGGGGGCCTCGCAAGAGACCCAGTACTTC.